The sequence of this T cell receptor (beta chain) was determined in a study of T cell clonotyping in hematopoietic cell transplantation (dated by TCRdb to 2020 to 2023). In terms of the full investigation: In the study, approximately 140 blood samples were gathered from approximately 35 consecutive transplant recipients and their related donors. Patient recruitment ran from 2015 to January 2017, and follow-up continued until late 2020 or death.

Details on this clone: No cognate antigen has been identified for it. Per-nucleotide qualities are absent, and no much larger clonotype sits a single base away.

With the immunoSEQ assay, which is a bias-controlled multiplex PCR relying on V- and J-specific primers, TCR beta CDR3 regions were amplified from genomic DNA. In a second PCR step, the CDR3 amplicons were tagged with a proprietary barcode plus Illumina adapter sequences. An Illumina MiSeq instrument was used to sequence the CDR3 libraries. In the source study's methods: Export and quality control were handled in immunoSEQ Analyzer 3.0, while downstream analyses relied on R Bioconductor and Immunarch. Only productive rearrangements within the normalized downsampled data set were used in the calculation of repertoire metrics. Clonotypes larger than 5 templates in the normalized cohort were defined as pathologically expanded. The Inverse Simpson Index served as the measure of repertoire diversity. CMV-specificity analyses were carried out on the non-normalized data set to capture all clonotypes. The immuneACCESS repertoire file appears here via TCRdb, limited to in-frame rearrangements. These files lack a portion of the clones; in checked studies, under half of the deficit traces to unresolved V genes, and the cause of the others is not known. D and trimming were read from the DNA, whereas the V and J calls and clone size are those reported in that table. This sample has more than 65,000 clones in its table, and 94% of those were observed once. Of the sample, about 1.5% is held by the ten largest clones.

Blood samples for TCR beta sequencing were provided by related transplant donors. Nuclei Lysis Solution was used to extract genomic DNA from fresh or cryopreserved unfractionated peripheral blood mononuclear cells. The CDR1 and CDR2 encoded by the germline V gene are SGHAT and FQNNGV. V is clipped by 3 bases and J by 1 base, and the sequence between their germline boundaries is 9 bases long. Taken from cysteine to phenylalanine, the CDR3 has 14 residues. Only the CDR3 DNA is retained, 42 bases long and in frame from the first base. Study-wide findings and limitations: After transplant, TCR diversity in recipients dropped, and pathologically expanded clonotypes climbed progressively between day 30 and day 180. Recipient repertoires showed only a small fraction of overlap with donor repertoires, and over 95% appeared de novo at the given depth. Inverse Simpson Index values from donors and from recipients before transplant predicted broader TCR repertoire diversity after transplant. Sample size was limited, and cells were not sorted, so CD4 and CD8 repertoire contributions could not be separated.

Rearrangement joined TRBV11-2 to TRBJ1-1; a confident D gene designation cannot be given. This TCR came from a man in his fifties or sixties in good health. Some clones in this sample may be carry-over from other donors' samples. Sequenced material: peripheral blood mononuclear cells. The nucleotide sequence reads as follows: TGTGCCAGCAGCTTTACCGACACGAACACTGAAGCTTTCTTT. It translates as CASSFTDTNTEAFF. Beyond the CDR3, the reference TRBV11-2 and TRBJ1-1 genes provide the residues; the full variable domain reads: EAGVAQSPRYKIIEKRQSVAFWCNPISGHATLYWYQQILGQGPKLLIQFQNNGVVDDSQLPKDRFSAERLKGVDSTLKIQPAKLEDSAVYLCASSFTDTNTEAFFGQGTRLTVV.